Reported below is one T cell receptor (beta chain). The germline V gene has CDR1 SGHRS and CDR2 YFSETQ. The CDR3 contains 12 residues. V was trimmed by 4 bases and J by 7 bases, leaving 12 bases between them. This specimen comes from a study of OX40 agonist ivuxolimab in advanced cancers. Background on the study: The study gave patients intravenous ivuxolimab at 0.01 to 10 mg/kg every 2 weeks. The mean age was roughly 60 years, ranging from roughly 23 to 80, with around four fifths of participants male.

Clones were read by immunoSEQ multiplex PCR, and TCRdb kept only the in-frame ones, dropping some. The table shows tens of thousands of clones, with 70% to 90% occurring only once. The genes are TRBV5-1 and TRBJ2-7; D is uncertain. The clonotype was recovered from an adult with an advanced solid tumor such as melanoma, head and neck, liver or kidney cancer. The sample here was CD4+ or CD8+ T cells sorted from blood, taken in a trial of the OX40 agonist ivuxolimab. The CDR3 sequence is CASSPDGWEQYF. As DNA, the CDR3 is TGCGCCAGCAGCCCGGACGGGTGGGAGCAGTACTTC.